Each of the 17 T cell receptor beta chains below was sequenced from the same sample in a study of blood T cell repertoires in COVID-19. Clones were read by immunoSEQ multiplex PCR, and TCRdb kept only the in-frame ones, dropping some. Here the sample spans about 210,000 clones, about 81% being singletons. Sequencing was done on a sample of PBMCs or T cells enriched from blood (not recorded which). The receptor source for this set is a man aged 40-50 years who had recovered from COVID-19.

This clone was found once. This chain uses TRBV9 with TRBJ1-6, with D unclear. Germline loops: CDR1 SGDLS, CDR2 YYNGEE. V lost 2 bases, J lost 5 bases, and 11 bases lay in between. The CDR3 runs 15 residues. The CDR3 sequence: CASSVDPGDNSPLHF. CDR3 DNA: TGTGCCAGCAGCGTTGATCCCGGGGATAATTCACCCCTCCACTTT.

The CDR3 is CASSLPGNNYGYTF. CDR3 in DNA: TGTGCCAGCAGTCTCCCCGGGAATAACTATGGCTACACCTTC. This sequence joins TRBV6-5 and TRBJ1-2; D unresolved. CDR1 and CDR2 from the germline V gene are MNHEY and SVGAGI. The CDR3 totals 14 residues. The V gene lost 5 bases and the J gene lost 1 base, with 11 bases spanning the gap.

CDR3 protein: CATSRARGPQHF. CDR3 nucleotides: TGTGCCACCAGCCGGGCTCGGGGGCCCCAGCATTTT. This chain links TRBV15 with TRBJ1-5, with unresolved D. This CDR3 contains 12 residues. V was cut by 5 bases and J by 9 bases, with 11 bases left in between. Per germline, CDR1 LNHNV and CDR2 YYDKDF (reference sequence).

In this sample, this clone turned up a few times. The rearrangement joins TRBV6-5 to TRBJ1-2; the D is unclear. The germline CDR1 and CDR2 sequences are MNHEY and SVGAGI. Trimming removed 6 bases from V and 8 bases from J, with 10 bases in between. This CDR3 is built from 11 residues. The CDR3 nucleotides read TGTGCCAGCAGCCCCGGGGAGGGCTACACCTTC. The encoded protein is CASSPGEGYTF.

The chain carries TRBV5-1 and TRBJ1-1; the D is unclear. V gave up 0 bases and J gave up 4 bases, with 7 bases separating them. This CDR3 is built from 13 residues. Germline values: CDR1 SGHRS, CDR2 YFSETQ. In DNA form, the CDR3 reads TGCGCCAGCAGCTTGGGTAGTATCACTGAAGCTTTCTTT. It translates to CASSLGSITEAFF.

This chain joins TRBV11-2 and TRBJ1-3, with a tentative D call TRBD1 (5 bases). The CDR3 has 14 residues. V lost 4 bases and J lost 2, with 9 bases in between. Germline lookup yields CDR1 SGHAT and CDR2 FQNNGV. CDR3 protein: CASSSDRAGNTIYF. CDR3 nucleotides: TGTGCCAGCAGCTCCGACAGAGCTGGAAACACCATATATTTT.

CDR3: CASSLRQGADYGYTF. DNA of the CDR3: TGTGCCAGCAGTTTAAGACAGGGGGCGGACTATGGCTACACCTTC. The rearrangement uses TRBV27 and TRBJ1-2, with 10 bases that match TRBD1. V gave up 2 bases and J gave up 3 bases; unmatched junction bases: 3. The length of the CDR3 is 15 residues. CDR1 and CDR2 from the germline V gene are MNHEY and SMNVEV (reference sequence).

This clone was picked up a small number of times. This chain connects TRBV7-9 to TRBJ2-2; possibly TRBD2 for D (5 bases). From germline, CDR1 is SEHNR and CDR2 FQNEAQ (reference sequence). Trimming removed 6 bases at V and 9 bases at J, with 20 bases between. The CDR3 covers 15 residues. The CDR3, as DNA: TGTGCCAGCAGACTAGAGGGTACCCATATCAGGGAGCTGTTTTTT. Its protein is CASRLEGTHIRELFF.

The chain has TRBV6-2 or TRBV6-3 and TRBJ1-5, with D possibly being TRBD1 (6 bases). V lost 6 bases, J lost 6 bases, and 15 bases lay in between. This CDR3 is 14 amino acids long. The V gene's germline CDR1 is MNHEY and CDR2 SVGEGT. This CDR3 reads CASSLTGWSQPQHF. The CDR3 DNA follows: TGTGCCAGCAGCTTAACAGGGTGGTCTCAGCCCCAGCATTTT.

This clone was seen once. The chain combines TRBV3-1 (or the pseudogene TRBV3-2) with TRBJ2-5, with TRBD2 as a possible D gene (7 bases). Trimming cost V 4 bases and J 5 bases, with 20 bases left between them. Germline V gene lookup returns CDR1 LGHDT and CDR2 YNNKEL (reference sequence). This CDR3 is 16 amino acids long. The CDR3 region has the DNA TGTGCCAGCAGCCCCCTAAGTGGGGGGGGCCTTGAGACCCAGTACTTC. It encodes CASSPLSGGGLETQYF.

V gene TRBV27 combines with J gene TRBJ1-4; D is unclear. Germline loops: CDR1 MNHEY, CDR2 SMNVEV (reference sequence). The V gene lost 5 bases and the J gene lost 10 bases, with 14 bases spanning the gap. The CDR3 totals 13 residues. The CDR3 loop reads CASSLGGAGKLFF. The CDR3 region has the DNA TGTGCCAGCAGTCTTGGAGGCGCTGGAAAACTGTTTTTT. Full variable domain (remainder filled in from reference TRBV27 and TRBJ1-4): EAQVTQNPRYLITVTGKKLTVTCSQNMNHEYMSWYRQDPGLGLRQIYYSMNVEVTDKGDVPEGYKVSRKEKRNFPLILESPSPNQTSLYFCASSLGGAGKLFFGSGTQLSVL.

J is TRBJ2-1 and V is TRBV6-2 or TRBV6-3; 10 bases fit TRBD1. The CDR3 runs to 18 residues. With V trimmed by 6 bases and J by 8 bases, 19 bases remained unmatched. Germline assignment: CDR1 MNHEY and CDR2 SVGEGT. The CDR3 coding sequence is TGTGCCAGCAGCCCCAGTCCCGGGACAGGGGTTAGCTCTTATGAGCAGTTCTTC. Residues: CASSPSPGTGVSSYEQFF.

In the case of this clone: Other DNA sequences of this sample code for an identical CDR3. The chain combines TRBV5-1 with TRBJ1-2; 9 nucleotides match TRBD1. CDR1 is SGHRS and CDR2 is YFSETQ in the germline V gene. The CDR3 has 15 residues. J gave up 2 bases and V 0 bases, and 2 bases lay outside the gene matches. The CDR3 DNA sequence: TGCGCCAGCAGCTTGGGGGGACAGGGAAACTATGGCTACACCTTC. Its protein is CASSLGGQGNYGYTF.

The rearrangement links TRBV7-3 to TRBJ1-4, with 11 positions matching TRBD1. Per germline, CDR1 SGHTA and CDR2 FQGTGA. CDR3 length: 15 amino acids. Trimming took 5 bases from V and 8 from J; bases not matched to a gene: 7. The CDR3: CASSRTGGAEEKLFF. For the CDR3, the DNA is TGTGCCAGCAGCAGGACAGGGGGCGCGGAGGAAAAACTGTTTTTT.

The V and J genes are TRBV6-2 or TRBV6-3 and TRBJ1-5, with 9 bases lining up with TRBD1. CDR1 is MNHEY, CDR2 SVGEGT, per germline. CDR3 length: 15 amino acids. V was pared by 6 bases and J by 4 bases, with 7 bases of the junction left unmatched. This CDR3 reads CASRPRDRANQPQHF. CDR3 sequence (DNA): TGTGCCAGCAGACCTCGGGACAGGGCAAATCAGCCCCAGCATTTT.

CDR3 sequence: CASSFSGQGISPLHF. In DNA, the CDR3 is TGTGCCAGCAGTTTCTCGGGACAGGGGATTTCACCCCTCCACTTT. This chain uses TRBV27 with TRBJ1-6; 10 nucleotides match TRBD1. Germline values: CDR1 MNHEY, CDR2 SMNVEV (reference sequence). The V and J ends lost 3 bases and 9 bases, in that order; junction bases with no gene match: 5. This CDR3 is built from 15 residues.

The V and J genes are TRBV2 and TRBJ2-1; 12 bases are shared with TRBD2. This CDR3 comprises 15 residues. Germline V gene data show CDR1 as SNHLY and CDR2 as FYNNEI. V was pared by 5 bases and J by 6 bases, with 5 bases of the junction left unmatched. The CDR3 sequence is CASSRLAGAGNEQFF. The CDR3 DNA is TGTGCCAGCAGTCGACTAGCGGGAGCGGGCAATGAGCAGTTCTTC.